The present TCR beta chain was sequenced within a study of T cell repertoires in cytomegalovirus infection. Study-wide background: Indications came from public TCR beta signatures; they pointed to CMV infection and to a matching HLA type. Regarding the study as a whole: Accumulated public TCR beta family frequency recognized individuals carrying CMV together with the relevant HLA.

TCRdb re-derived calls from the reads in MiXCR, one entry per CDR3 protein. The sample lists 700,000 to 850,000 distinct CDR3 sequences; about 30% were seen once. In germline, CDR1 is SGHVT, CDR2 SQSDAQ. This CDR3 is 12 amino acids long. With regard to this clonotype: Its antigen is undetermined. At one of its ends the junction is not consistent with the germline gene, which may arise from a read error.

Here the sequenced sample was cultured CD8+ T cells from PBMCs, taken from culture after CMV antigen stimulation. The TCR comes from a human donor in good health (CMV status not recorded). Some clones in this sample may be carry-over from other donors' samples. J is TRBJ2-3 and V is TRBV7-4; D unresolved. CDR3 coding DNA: TGTGCCGGCAGCCGATACGAAGATACGCAGTATTTT. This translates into CAGSRYEDTQYF. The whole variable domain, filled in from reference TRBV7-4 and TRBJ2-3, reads GAGVSQSPRYKVAKRGRDVALRCDSISGHVTLYWYRQTLGQGSEVLTYSQSDAQRDKSGRPSGRFSAERPERSVSTLKIQRTEQGDSAVYLCAGSRYEDTQYFGPGTRLTVL.